This T cell receptor (beta chain) came from a study of T cell responses to AZD1222 COVID-19 vaccine. Study findings and constraints: Mostly white British, mostly female donors; authors suggested clonal diversity may be underestimated. Only 5 or 6 AZD1222 recipients were seropositive at baseline. Spike-specific TCR breadth rose after two AZD1222 doses, and depth rose as well. There were vaccine-associated CD4 TCRs across spike, dominant at 160-218 and 743-854.

This clone was detected only a few times. Its specificity is not known. The repertoire was sequenced with immunoSEQ multiplex PCR; TCRdb's copy has only in-frame clones and lacks some. In the table there are roughly 150,000 clones, 90% to 95% of which are singletons. The sequences come from peripheral blood, collected 28 days after the second AZD1222 dose. The receptor's source is an adult who received the AZD1222 COVID-19 vaccine.

CDR3 nucleotides: TGTGCCAGCAGCGGGAGGACAGGTCCCACCACTGAAGCTTTCTTT. Its translation is CASSGRTGPTTEAFF. The chain recombines TRBV7-9 with TRBJ1-1; the match to TRBD1 covers 7 bases. With V trimmed by 5 bases and J by 4 bases, 10 bases remained unmatched. The CDR3 has 15 amino acids. Germline CDR1 is SEHNR and CDR2 is FQNEAQ (reference sequence). The whole variable domain, filled in from reference TRBV7-9 and TRBJ1-1, reads DTGVSQNPRHKITKRGQNVTFRCDPISEHNRLYWYRQTLGQGPEFLTYFQNEAQLEKSRLLSDRFSAERPKGSFSTLEIQRTEQGDSAMYLCASSGRTGPTTEAFFGQGTRLTVV.